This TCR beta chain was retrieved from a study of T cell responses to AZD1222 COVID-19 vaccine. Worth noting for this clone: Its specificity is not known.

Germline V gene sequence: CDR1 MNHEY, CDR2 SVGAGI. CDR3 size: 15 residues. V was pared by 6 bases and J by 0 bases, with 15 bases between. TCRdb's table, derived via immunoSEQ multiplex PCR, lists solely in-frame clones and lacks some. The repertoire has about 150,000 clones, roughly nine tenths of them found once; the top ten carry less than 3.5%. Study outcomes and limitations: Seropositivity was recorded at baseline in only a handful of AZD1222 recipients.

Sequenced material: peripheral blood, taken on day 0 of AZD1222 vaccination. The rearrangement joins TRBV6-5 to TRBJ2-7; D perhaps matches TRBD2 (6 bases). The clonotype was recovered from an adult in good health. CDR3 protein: CASRLGTVSSYEQYF. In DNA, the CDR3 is TGTGCCAGCAGGCTTGGGACTGTCAGCTCCTACGAGCAGTACTTC.